Following are 5 T cell receptor beta chains from one sample sequenced in a study of blood T cell repertoires in COVID-19. Produced via immunoSEQ multiplex PCR; TCRdb's table is partial and in-frame only. Here the sample spans approximately 300,000 clones, 85% to 90% being singletons. The specimen sequenced was peripheral blood. These receptors were obtained from a middle-aged woman with acute or convalescent COVID-19.

In the case of this clone: The same CDR3 is also encoded by other DNA sequences in this sample. V and J are TRBV30 and TRBJ1-2, with D possibly being TRBD1 (5 bases). V was cut by 0 bases and J by 5 bases, with 7 bases left in between. The length of the CDR3 is 12 residues. The germline gives CDR1 GTSNPN, CDR2 SVGIG (reference sequence). CDR3 DNA: TGTGCCTGGAGTGTACGGGGGTATGGCTACACCTTC. Its protein product is CAWSVRGYGYTF. Drawing the rest from reference TRBV30 and TRBJ1-2, the complete variable domain is SQTIHQWPATLVQPVGSPLSLECTVEGTSNPNLYWYRQAAGRGLQLLFYSVGIGQISSEVPQNLSASRPQDRQFILSSKKLLLSDSGFYLCAWSVRGYGYTFGSGTRLTVV.

The genes are TRBV10-1 and TRBJ2-7, with D perhaps matching TRBD2 (5 bases). Germline CDR1 reads WNHNN; CDR2 reads SYGVQD (reference sequence). The CDR3 has 12 amino acids. V was clipped by 9 bases and J by 4 bases, with 13 bases between them. CDR3 loop: CASRPRGYEQYV. CDR3 coding DNA: TGCGCCAGTCGCCCGAGAGGGTACGAGCAGTACGTC.

J is TRBJ2-2 and V is TRBV11-2, with a tentative D call TRBD1 (6 bases). This CDR3 has 15 amino acids. Trimming removed 6 bases from V and 0 bases from J, with 11 bases in between. CDR1 and CDR2 (germline): SGHAT, FQNNGV. The CDR3: CASRLGTTNTGELFF. The DNA of the CDR3 is TGTGCCAGCAGACTCGGGACAACGAACACCGGGGAGCTGTTTTTT.

This chain joins TRBV9 and TRBJ2-1; TRBD1 agrees at 9 bases. Looked up from germline, CDR1 is SGDLS and CDR2 is YYNGEE. The V segment lost 3 bases and the J segment 7 bases; nucleotides outside the gene matches: 2. The CDR3 has 13 residues. The CDR3 coding sequence is TGTGCCAGCAGCGGGACAGGGGTGAATGAGCAGTTCTTC. The encoded protein is CASSGTGVNEQFF.

The count of this clone is one. The chain is built from TRBV30 and TRBJ1-5; D gene uncertain. The germline CDR1 and CDR2 sequences are GTSNPN and SVGIG (reference sequence). Trimming shortened V by 0 bases and J by 3 bases, and 9 bases separated the two germline ends. CDR3 length: 14 residues. The DNA for the CDR3 is TGTGCCTGGAGTGTCCCCGGTTACAATCAGCCCCAGCATTTT. As protein: CAWSVPGYNQPQHF.